One and the same sample provided the 31 T cell receptor beta chains below, sequenced in a study of blood T cells in healthy people across ages. Next came a second PCR, run for roughly 6 to 11 cycles, which used a sample-barcoded 5' primer along with a J-beta primer mix. TCRdb reprocessed the 5' RACE reads via MiXCR and lists one record per CDR3 protein. This sample has roughly 700,000 distinct CDR3 sequences, with more than 40% found just once. Input material: blood. Receptors originate from a woman in her sixties or seventies in good health.

This clonotype has at least ten counts. The CDR3 DNA reads as TGCAGTGCCACCGACCCAAGCACAGATACGCAGTATTTT. This codes for CSATDPSTDTQYF. The chain combines TRBV20-1 with TRBJ2-3; D not certain. Deletions cut 6 bases from V and 0 bases from J, with 10 bases between. Germline loops: CDR1 DFQATT, CDR2 SNEGSKA (reference sequence). The CDR3 totals 13 residues.

CDR3 protein: CASSQDTVMRGNIQYF. The CDR3 nucleotides are TGCGCCAGCAGCCAAGATACGGTGATGCGCGGAAACATTCAGTACTTC. The chain carries TRBV4-3 and TRBJ2-4; D unclear. V gave up 0 bases and J gave up 6 bases, with 15 bases separating them. The CDR3 is 16 residues long. Germline V lookup: CDR1 LGHNA, CDR2 YSLEER.

Only a few counts were recorded for this clonotype. The gene calls are TRBV6-2 or TRBV6-3 and TRBJ2-5; no clear D. Germline values: CDR1 MNHEY, CDR2 SVGEGT. This CDR3 region has 15 residues. V lost 4 bases to trimming and J lost 2 bases, with 14 bases between them. The CDR3 loop reads CASSSTPGPQETQYF. In nucleotides, the CDR3 is TGTGCCAGCAGTTCGACACCAGGACCACAAGAGACCCAGTACTTC.

The chain combines TRBV20-1 with TRBJ2-7; 10 bases agree with TRBD2. There are 14 residues in the CDR3. The V gene's germline CDR1 is DFQATT and CDR2 SNEGSKA (reference sequence). The V segment lost 2 bases and the J segment 6 bases; nucleotides outside the gene matches: 7. The CDR3 sequence: CSARPLAGVPEQYF. DNA for the CDR3: TGCAGTGCTAGACCCCTAGCGGGAGTACCCGAGCAGTACTTC.

A few counts support this clonotype. The chain employs TRBV27 and TRBJ2-4, with 15 positions matching TRBD2. V lost 2 bases to trimming and J lost 0 bases; unmatched junction nucleotides: 5. The CDR3 consists of 19 residues. The germline V gene encodes CDR1 MNHEY and CDR2 SMNVEV (reference sequence). CDR3 in amino acids: CASSLKGLAGGVAKNIQYF. CDR3 DNA: TGTGCCAGCAGTTTAAAGGGACTAGCGGGAGGAGTAGCCAAAAACATTCAGTACTTC.

The V call is TRBV12-5, the J call TRBJ2-5, with D possibly TRBD1 on 5 matching bases. Trimming left V 5 bases short and J 4 bases short, with 8 bases between. Germline values: CDR1 LGHNT, CDR2 FRNRAP. The CDR3 length is 12 residues. The CDR3 sequence: CASGRTRETQYF. CDR3 nucleotide sequence: TGTGCTAGTGGTCGGACACGAGAGACCCAGTACTTC.

Remarks on this clonotype: Possible read error: a much larger clone is one base away. V gene TRBV7-2 combines with J gene TRBJ2-7; 7 bases match TRBD2. CDR1 is SGHTA and CDR2 is FQGNSA in the germline V gene. V shed 4 bases, J shed 3 bases, and the junction held 6 bases outside the gene matches. This CDR3 is built from 14 residues. CDR3 region: CASSSVASGYEQYF. In nucleotides, the CDR3 is TGTGCCAGCAGCTCAGTAGCTAGCGGCTACGAGCAGTACTTC.

This clonotype has a handful of counts. The rearrangement joins TRBV7-2 to TRBJ2-5, with 7 bases that match TRBD1. TRBJ2-7 explains the end of the DNA better; the J call may be wrong. The germline V gene encodes CDR1 SGHTA and CDR2 FQGNSA. This CDR3 is built from 13 residues. CDR3 nucleotides: TGTGCCAGCAGCGCCCGAGACAGGGACGAGCAGTACTTC. Protein product: CASSARDRDEQYF.

This clonotype has a handful of counts. The chain is built from TRBV20-1 and TRBJ1-6; D unresolved. The CDR3 length is 13 residues. Trimming left V 2 bases short and J 7 bases short, with 9 bases between. Germline V gives CDR1 DFQATT, CDR2 SNEGSKA (reference sequence). CDR3 in DNA: TGCAGTGCTAGACGTACAGAGAATTCACCCCTCCACTTT. Its translation: CSARRTENSPLHF.

Remarks on this clonotype: Just one base apart from a much larger clone, this may be a read error. The chain couples TRBV2 to TRBJ2-7; no clear D gene. V lost 6 bases to trimming and J lost 0 bases, with 3 bases between them. The CDR3 runs 11 residues. CDR1 and CDR2 from the germline V gene are SNHLY and FYNNEI. This CDR3 is CASRASYEQYF. CDR3 coding DNA: TGTGCCAGCAGAGCCTCCTACGAGCAGTACTTC.

This clonotype turned up a few times. The gene calls are TRBV2 and TRBJ2-6, with 7 bases that match TRBD2. This CDR3 comprises 16 residues. The germline V gene has CDR1 SNHLY and CDR2 FYNNEI. V lost 2 bases and J lost 2; bases outside the gene matches: 3. The CDR3 loop is CASSEWGGAGANVLTF. CDR3 bases: TGTGCCAGCAGTGAATGGGGGGGTGCTGGGGCCAACGTCCTGACTTTC.

This clonotype has just a few counts. The chain recombines TRBV24-1 with TRBJ2-1, with D possibly TRBD1 on 6 matching bases. CDR3 length equals 18 residues. V was clipped by 4 bases and J by 0 bases, with 18 bases between them. CDR1 is KGHDR and CDR2 is SFDVKD in the germline V gene. The CDR3 coding sequence is TGTGCCACCAGTGACTTTACAGGGCCGGACAGCTCCTACAATGAGCAGTTCTTC. Its protein is CATSDFTGPDSSYNEQFF.

CDR3 nucleotide sequence: TGCAGCGCCGGGACCGAGACCTACGAGCAGTACTTC. Translating it yields CSAGTETYEQYF. This chain uses TRBV29-1 with TRBJ2-7; D tentatively reads TRBD1 or TRBD2 (5 bases each). CDR3 length: 12 amino acids. Trimming removed 7 bases from V and 2 bases from J, with 12 bases in between. From germline, CDR1 is SQVTM and CDR2 ANQGSEA.

This clonotype has just a few counts. V usage is TRBV5-1 and J usage is TRBJ2-7, with D possibly TRBD2 on 6 matching bases. Deletions cut 2 bases from V and 5 bases from J, with 17 bases between. The CDR3 runs to 15 residues. Per the germline V gene, CDR1 is SGHRS and CDR2 is YFSETQ. CDR3 in DNA: TGCGCCAGCAGCTTCCAAGGAGGGGCGAGGGACGAGCAGTACTTC. Its translation: CASSFQGGARDEQYF.

V is TRBV25-1 and J is TRBJ2-1; D might be TRBD2 (7 bases). The CDR3 is 15 amino acids. The V and J ends lost 8 bases and 13 bases respectively, with 27 bases between them. Germline V lookup: CDR1 MGHDK, CDR2 SYGVNS. The chain's CDR3 is CASRWGGGPQETQFF. The CDR3 nucleotides are TGTGCCAGCCGTTGGGGCGGGGGCCCTCAAGAGACCCAGTTCTTC. The complete variable domain, with remaining parts taken from reference TRBV25-1 and TRBJ2-1, reads EADIYQTPRYLVIGTGKKITLECSQTMGHDKMYWYQQDPGMELHLIHYSYGVNSTEKGDLSSESTVSRIRTEHFPLTLESARPSHTSQYLCASRWGGGPQETQFFGPGTRLTVL.

The chain links TRBV20-1 to TRBJ1-5; a weak D match, TRBD1 (5 bases). Trimming cost V 3 bases and J 4 bases, with 10 bases left between them. The CDR3 runs 13 residues. Germline-derived CDR1 and CDR2 are DFQATT and SNEGSKA (reference sequence). In DNA, the CDR3 is TGCAGTGCTAGTCGGGGCCGAAATCAGCCCCAGCATTTT. It codes for CSASRGRNQPQHF.

The chain combines TRBV20-1 with TRBJ2-7; TRBD1 matches 9 bases. The V gene's germline CDR1 is DFQATT and CDR2 SNEGSKA (reference sequence). This CDR3 has 14 residues. The ends lost 0 bases at V and 2 bases at J; junction bases unmatched: 2. Here the CDR3 DNA reads TGCAGTGCTAGAGATAGGACAGGGGCCTACGAGCAGTACTTC. It codes for CSARDRTGAYEQYF.

This chain uses TRBV28 with TRBJ2-3; the D gene could be TRBD1 or TRBD2 (5 bases each). Germline loops: CDR1 MDHEN, CDR2 SYDVKM. With 11 bases removed from V and 2 bases from J, the gap between germline ends came to 14 bases. This CDR3 comprises 13 residues. CDR3 loop: CASRTGPTDTQYF. The CDR3 DNA is TGTGCCTCCCGGACGGGGCCCACAGATACGCAGTATTTT.

This clonotype was detected a few times. The genes are TRBV12-3 or TRBV12-4 and TRBJ2-6, with TRBD1 identical over 9 bases. CDR3 size: 15 residues. With V trimmed by 11 bases and J by 0 bases, 5 bases remained unmatched. The CDR3 coding sequence is TGTGCCGCCGGGACAGGGAGCTCTGGGGCCAACGTCCTGACTTTC. This gives the protein CAAGTGSSGANVLTF.

The rearrangement uses TRBV20-1 and TRBJ2-5, with D perhaps matching TRBD2 (7 bases). The CDR3 length is 16 residues. Germline V gene sequence: CDR1 DFQATT, CDR2 SNEGSKA (reference sequence). Deletions cut 3 bases from V and 2 bases from J, with 19 bases between. CDR3 sequence: CSARGGADWTQETQYF. In nucleotides, the CDR3 is TGCAGTGCTAGGGGGGGGGCAGACTGGACACAAGAGACCCAGTACTTC.

This chain's CDR3 is CSARTGAASYNEQFF. CDR3 bases: TGCAGTGCTAGAACAGGGGCGGCCTCCTACAATGAGCAGTTCTTC. This rearrangement joins TRBV20-1 to TRBJ2-1; TRBD1 matches 7 bases. J was trimmed by 0 bases and V by 2 bases; bases with no gene match: 4. The CDR3 sequence is 15 residues long. Germline V gives CDR1 DFQATT, CDR2 SNEGSKA (reference sequence).

This clonotype was observed a handful of times. V is TRBV6-1 and J is TRBJ2-7; D unclear. From germline, CDR1 is MNHNS and CDR2 SASEGT. This CDR3 spans 13 amino acids. V was trimmed by 3 bases and J by 7 bases, leaving 13 bases between them. DNA of the CDR3: TGTGCCAGCAGTGACTTTGGGTACAATGAGCAGTACTTC. It specifies CASSDFGYNEQYF.

This chain joins TRBV7-2 and TRBJ2-5, with TRBD2 identical over 9 bases. Trimming removed 5 bases from V and 6 bases from J; junction bases left unmatched: 10. The CDR3 totals 15 residues. The germline V gene has CDR1 SGHTA and CDR2 FQGNSA. This CDR3 reads CASSPVAGAGKTQYF. The CDR3 region has the DNA TGTGCCAGCAGCCCAGTAGCGGGAGCGGGGAAGACCCAGTACTTC.

The chain recombines TRBV6-2 or TRBV6-3 with TRBJ2-1; 10 bases align to TRBD2. Germline CDR1 and CDR2: MNHEY and SVGEGT. CDR3 length: 15 residues. V shed 2 bases and J 5 bases; nucleotides not matched to a gene: 3. CDR3 DNA: TGTGCCAGCAGTTACCAGCGGGAGGGGAACAATGAGCAGTTCTTC. Encoded protein: CASSYQREGNNEQFF.

The chain joins TRBV29-1 to TRBJ2-1, with 8 positions matching TRBD1. CDR3 size: 14 residues. Per germline, CDR1 SQVTM and CDR2 ANQGSEA. V lost 7 bases to trimming and J lost 4 bases; unmatched junction nucleotides: 9. CDR3 protein: CSGKDRAGYNEQFF. CDR3 DNA sequence: TGCAGCGGGAAGGACAGGGCCGGTTACAATGAGCAGTTCTTC.

The genes are TRBV2 and TRBJ2-1, with 11 bases identical to TRBD2. The DNA matches TRBJ2-7 better at its end, which makes the J call doubtful. Germline V gene sequence: CDR1 SNHLY, CDR2 FYNNEI. This CDR3 contains 13 residues. The CDR3 spells CASLLAGVREQYF. The CDR3 region has the DNA TGTGCCAGCTTACTAGCGGGAGTACGTGAGCAGTACTTC.

This clonotype has only a few counts. The V gene is TRBV28, the J gene TRBJ2-1, with TRBD1 identical over 7 bases. This CDR3 is built from 14 residues. Germline assignment: CDR1 MDHEN and CDR2 SYDVKM. Trimming cost V 7 bases and J 4 bases; bases outside gene matches: 7. DNA for the CDR3: TGTGCCAGCACCGCCTCGACAGGGTACAATGAGCAGTTCTTC. It encodes CASTASTGYNEQFF. Together with reference TRBV28 and TRBJ2-1, the CDR3 gives the full variable domain: DVKVTQSSRYLVKRTGEKVFLECVQDMDHENMFWYRQDPGLGLRLIYFSYDVKMKEKGDIPEGYSVSREKKERFSLILESASTNQTSMYLCASTASTGYNEQFFGPGTRLTVL.

This clonotype was detected only a few times. V gene TRBV29-1 combines with J gene TRBJ1-4, with D unclear. Germline loops: CDR1 SQVTM, CDR2 ANQGSEA. This CDR3 spans 13 amino acids. Trimming cost V 4 bases and J 2 bases, with 8 bases left between them. CDR3 DNA: TGCAGCGTTGTTACGCAGACTAATGAAAAACTGTTTTTT. Residues: CSVVTQTNEKLFF.

CDR3 bases: TGTGCCAGCAGCTCCCTTAATTTCCGGGACAGGGTGCTCGGCTACACCTTC. Amino acids: CASSSLNFRDRVLGYTF. The rearrangement links TRBV7-2 to TRBJ1-2, with 9 bases fitting TRBD1. The CDR3 loop spans 17 amino acids. CDR1 and CDR2 from the germline V gene are SGHTA and FQGNSA. V shed 4 bases and J 8 bases; nucleotides not matched to a gene: 17.

This clonotype was seen more than once but under ten times. V is TRBV11-2 and J is TRBJ2-3, with TRBD1 as a possible D gene (6 bases). CDR3 length equals 16 residues. V lost 5 bases and J lost 1, with 16 bases in between. In germline, CDR1 is SGHAT, CDR2 FQNNGV. The CDR3, as DNA: TGTGCCAGCAGCCCCCGTGGGGCAGGGGGCACAGATACGCAGTATTTT. It encodes CASSPRGAGGTDTQYF.

The chain joins TRBV6-5 to TRBJ1-2; 10 nucleotides align to TRBD1. After removal of 0 bases from V and 6 bases from J, the junction contained 10 bases not matched to a gene. This CDR3 is 17 amino acids long. CDR1 is MNHEY, CDR2 SVGAGI, per germline. CDR3 region: CASSYSFVDRGYNGYTF. CDR3 nucleotide sequence: TGTGCCAGCAGTTACTCCTTCGTGGACAGGGGGTATAATGGCTACACCTTC.